This T cell receptor beta chain was found in a study of blood T cell repertoires in COVID-19 (TCRdb year 2020). For the study in its entirety: Samples covering the acute and convalescent phases of COVID-19 were provided by collaborators in the United States, Italy and Spain. A freely available public database, intended as a resource for researchers studying the immune response to SARS-CoV-2, is where the repertoires were released. Samples came from the ongoing ImmuneRACE study (first 160 participants) plus 1,254 subjects from 6 global collaborators. Where available, HLA class I and class II types were obtained from metadata supplied by the sample provider rather than from assay-based typing. The material from the prospective study consisted of cDNA or gDNA derived from T cells, B-cell-depleted T cells, or PBMCs. Deeply sampled blood TCRbeta repertoires from subjects exposed to, actively infected with, or recovered from COVID-19 were included in the dataset. Nearly every sample came with metadata listing a de-identified subject ID, COVID-19 status, age in years and sex.

Comments on this clone: Its antigen has not been determined. Base-call qualities are not available, and no considerably larger clone is one nucleotide away.

TCRbeta CDR3 regions were amplified from genomic DNA by means of the immunoSEQ Assay, a bias-controlled multiplex PCR. Regarding the original processing steps: The number of nucleated cells in each sample was estimated from the amplification of reference gene primers within the assay. To quantify the absolute abundance of each unique TCRbeta CDR3 rearrangement, sequence reads were collapsed and filtered. Productive Simpson clonality was computed per sample as the square root of Simpson's diversity index over productive rearrangements. TCRdb stores this immuneACCESS table with in-frame sequences only. Part of the clones is absent; in the studies checked, under half of the shortfall reflects unresolved V genes, and no reason is known for the rest. That table furnishes V, J and clone size, whereas the DNA furnished D and trimming. In this sample the table shows approximately 90,000 clones, about 91% of which occur a single time. Clones ranked in the top ten supply about 0.51% of the sample.

Overall study outcomes, separate from this receptor: The quantity of clinical and demographic metadata differed by source and by participant and was supplied without curation.

The collaborating institutions used their own protocols to collect whole blood in K2EDTA tubes. For TCRbeta analysis, collaborator samples were shipped as frozen whole blood, as isolated PBMCs, or as DNA extracted from either sample type. The receptor's source is a man between 60 and 75 years old with acute or convalescent COVID-19. The sequenced sample was peripheral blood.

The bases are TGTGCCAGCAGCCAAGGTCAGGGAGAGACCCAGTACTTC. Translation gives CASSQGQGETQYF. This receptor chain uses TRBV3-1 (or the pseudogene TRBV3-2) and TRBJ2-5; possibly the D gene is TRBD1, per 5 matching bases. V is cut by 1 base and J by 4 bases, and the space between the germline ends is 7 bases. The germline V gene (reference sequence) gives CDR1 as LGHDT and CDR2 as YNNKEL. Reading from cysteine to phenylalanine, the CDR3 counts 13 amino acids. Only the CDR3 portion is preserved as DNA: 39 bases, with reading frame beginning at the first base.